This TCR beta chain was obtained from a study of T-cell memory formation after mild COVID-19. Germline CDR1 is SGHRS and CDR2 is YFSETQ. V was shortened by 7 bases and J by 1 base, with 13 bases between the two germline ends. The CDR3 covers 14 residues. MiXCR was run by TCRdb on the 5' RACE reads, yielding one entry per CDR3 protein. The data hold about 130,000 distinct CDR3 sequences, with approximately 15% observed a single time. The TCR was taken from an adult woman who had mild COVID-19 (a few samples of this study predate the infection). Cell type and time point are not known. The chain is built from TRBV5-1 and TRBJ2-3; D possibly corresponds to TRBD1 (6 bases). The specimen sequenced was PBMCs or a T cell subset sorted from them (not recorded which). The CDR3 sequence: CASDPGQGTDTQYF. The CDR3 region has the DNA TGCGCCAGCGATCCGGGACAAGGCACAGATACGCAGTATTTT. The full variable domain, with the rest looked up from reference TRBV5-1 and TRBJ2-3, is KAGVTQTPRYLIKTRGQQVTLSCSPISGHRSVSWYQQTPGQGLQFLFEYFSETQRNKGNFPGRFSGRQFSNSRSEMNVSTLELGDSALYLCASDPGQGTDTQYFGPGTRLTVL.